This T cell receptor beta chain was found in a study of breast tumors, draining lymph nodes, adjacent tissues. Findings and caveats of the study: Compared with lymph nodes, tumors were less diverse; compared with nontumor tissue, more. Luminal-like breast cancer showed significantly greater tumor-nontumor repertoire similarity than basal-like breast cancer did. Findings are consistent with lymph node origin and intratumoral expansion of most tumor T cells. That most tumor T cells come from lymph nodes remained unproven.

V was trimmed by 1 base and J by 5 bases, leaving 15 bases between them. The CDR3 is made up of 15 amino acids. Germline assignment: CDR1 LNHNV and CDR2 YYDKDF (reference sequence). Many counts were recorded for this clonotype. The antigen is not known. A read error may be the cause here, since a much bigger clone is one base away. TCRdb used MiXCR to reprocess the multiplex PCR reads, holding one entry per CDR3 protein. Of some 65,000 distinct CDR3 sequences in the sample, roughly two fifths were seen once. V gene TRBV15 combines with J gene TRBJ2-7, with D tentatively TRBD2 (6 bases). Sequencing input: breast tumor tissue. This sequence originates from a female donor with breast cancer. Some clones in this sample may be carry-over from other donors' samples. As DNA, the CDR3 is TGTGCCACCAGCAGAGTTACTAGCAGTCCCCACGAGCAGTACTTC. As protein: CATSRVTSSPHEQYF.